This T cell receptor (beta chain) derives from a study of regulatory T cells in long-lasting Graves disease. This clonotype showed up many times. For TCR beta, libraries came from iRepertoire HTBI primers and Arm-PCR of CDR3 regions. Each CDR3 protein is one row after TCRdb ran MiXCR on the multiplex PCR reads. This sample has some 460,000 distinct CDR3 sequences, with roughly 16% found just once. Time point meaning: newly diagnosed GD, antithyroid drugs for less than 3 months. Extracted RNA from PBMCs served as the source of the TCR library. CDR3 length: 15 residues. Per the germline V gene, CDR1 is SNHLY and CDR2 is FYNNEI. The V and J ends lost 6 bases and 0 bases, in that order; junction bases with no gene match: 6. These data also formed part of another study, on T cells in Graves' hyperthyroidism and ophthalmopathy.

V and J are TRBV2 and TRBJ2-3; TRBD2 agrees at 7 bases. The specimen comprised peripheral blood mononuclear cells (PBMCs), sampled at new diagnosis, from a patient treated with antithyroid drugs. The TCR comes from a middle-aged man with Graves disease. DNA of the CDR3: TGTGCCAGCAGCCCCCTAGCGGCAAGCACAGATACGCAGTATTTT. It specifies CASSPLAASTDTQYF.